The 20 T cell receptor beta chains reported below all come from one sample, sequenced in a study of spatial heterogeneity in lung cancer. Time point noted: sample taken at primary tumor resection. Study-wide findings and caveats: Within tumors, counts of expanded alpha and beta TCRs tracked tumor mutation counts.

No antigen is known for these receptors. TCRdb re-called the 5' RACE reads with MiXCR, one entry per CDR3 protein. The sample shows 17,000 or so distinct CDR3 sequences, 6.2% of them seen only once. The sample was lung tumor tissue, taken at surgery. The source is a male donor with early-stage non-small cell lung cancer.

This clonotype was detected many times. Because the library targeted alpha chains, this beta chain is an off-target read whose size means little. The CDR3 sequence: CASTGGGLETQYF. CDR3 nucleotide sequence: TGTGCCAGCACCGGGGGCGGGCTCGAGACCCAGTACTTC. The gene calls are TRBV27 and TRBJ2-5; D could derive from TRBD1 or TRBD2 (6 bases each). Trimming pared 7 bases from V and 5 bases from J, leaving 14 bases between. The CDR3 contains 13 residues. CDR1 and CDR2 from the germline V gene are MNHEY and SMNVEV (reference sequence).

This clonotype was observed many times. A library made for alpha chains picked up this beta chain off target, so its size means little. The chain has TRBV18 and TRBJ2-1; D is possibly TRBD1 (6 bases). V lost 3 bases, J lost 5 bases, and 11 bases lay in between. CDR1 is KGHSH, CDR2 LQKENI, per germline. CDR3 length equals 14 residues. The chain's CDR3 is CASSPPGTNNEQFF. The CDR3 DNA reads TGTGCCAGCTCACCCCCCGGGACAAACAATGAGCAGTTCTTC. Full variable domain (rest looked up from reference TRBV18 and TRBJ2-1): NAGVMQNPRHLVRRRGQEARLRCSPMKGHSHVYWYRQLPEEGLKFMVYLQKENIIDESGMPKERFSAEFPKEGPSILRIQQVVRGDSAAYFCASSPPGTNNEQFFGPGTRLTVL.

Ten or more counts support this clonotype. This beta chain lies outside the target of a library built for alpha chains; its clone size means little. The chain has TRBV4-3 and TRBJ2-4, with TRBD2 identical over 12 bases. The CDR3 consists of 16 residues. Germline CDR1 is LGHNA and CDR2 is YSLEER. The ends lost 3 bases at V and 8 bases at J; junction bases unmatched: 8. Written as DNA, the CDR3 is TGCGCCAGCAGCCAGTCTTCTAGCGGGGGGGCCTACATTCAGTACTTC. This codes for CASSQSSSGGAYIQYF.

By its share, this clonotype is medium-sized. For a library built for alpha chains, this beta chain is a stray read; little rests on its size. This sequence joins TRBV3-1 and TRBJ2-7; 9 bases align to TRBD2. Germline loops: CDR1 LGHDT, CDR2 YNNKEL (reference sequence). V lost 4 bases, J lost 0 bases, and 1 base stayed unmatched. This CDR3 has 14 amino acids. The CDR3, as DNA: TGTGCCAGCAGCCGGACTAGCGCCTCCTACGAGCAGTACTTC. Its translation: CASSRTSASYEQYF.

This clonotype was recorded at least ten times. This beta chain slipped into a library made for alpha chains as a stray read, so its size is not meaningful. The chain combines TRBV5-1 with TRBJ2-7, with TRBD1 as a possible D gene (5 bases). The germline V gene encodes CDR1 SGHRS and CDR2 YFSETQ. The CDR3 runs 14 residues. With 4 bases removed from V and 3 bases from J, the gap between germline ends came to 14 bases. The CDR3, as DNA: TGCGCCAGCAGCCTAGACAGCCAACTCTACGAGCAGTACTTC. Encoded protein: CASSLDSQLYEQYF.

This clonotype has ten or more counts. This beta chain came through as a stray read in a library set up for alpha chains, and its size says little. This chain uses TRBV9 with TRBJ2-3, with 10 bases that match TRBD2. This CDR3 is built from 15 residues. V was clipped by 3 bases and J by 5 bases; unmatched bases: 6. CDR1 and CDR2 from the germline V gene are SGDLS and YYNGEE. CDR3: CASSASGREEDTQYF. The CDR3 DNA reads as TGTGCCAGCAGCGCGAGCGGGAGGGAGGAAGATACGCAGTATTTT.

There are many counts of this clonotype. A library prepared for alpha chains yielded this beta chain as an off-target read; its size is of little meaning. The CDR3 nucleotides read TGTGCCAGCAGCTTTCCGACAGGGCCGGAGACCCAGTACTTC. It codes for CASSFPTGPETQYF. V usage is TRBV7-9 and J usage is TRBJ2-5, with 7 bases lining up with TRBD1. The CDR3 covers 14 residues. The V segment lost 3 bases and the J segment 5 bases; nucleotides outside the gene matches: 6. The germline gives CDR1 SEHNR, CDR2 FQNEAQ (reference sequence).

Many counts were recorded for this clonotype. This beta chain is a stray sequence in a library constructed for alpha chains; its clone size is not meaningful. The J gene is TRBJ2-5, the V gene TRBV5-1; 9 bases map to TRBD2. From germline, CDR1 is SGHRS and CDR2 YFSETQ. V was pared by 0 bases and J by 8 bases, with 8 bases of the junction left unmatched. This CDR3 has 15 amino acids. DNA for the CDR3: TGCGCCAGCAGCTTGGAAGCGGGGGGTGCCGGCACCCAGTACTTC. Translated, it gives CASSLEAGGAGTQYF.

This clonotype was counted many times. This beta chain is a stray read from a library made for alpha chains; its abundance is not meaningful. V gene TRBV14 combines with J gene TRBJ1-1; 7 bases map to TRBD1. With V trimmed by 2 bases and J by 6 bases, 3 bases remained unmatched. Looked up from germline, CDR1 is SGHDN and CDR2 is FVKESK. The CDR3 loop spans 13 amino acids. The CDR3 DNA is TGTGCCAGCAGCCAACTCGGGACAGCTGAAGCTTTCTTT. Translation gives CASSQLGTAEAFF.

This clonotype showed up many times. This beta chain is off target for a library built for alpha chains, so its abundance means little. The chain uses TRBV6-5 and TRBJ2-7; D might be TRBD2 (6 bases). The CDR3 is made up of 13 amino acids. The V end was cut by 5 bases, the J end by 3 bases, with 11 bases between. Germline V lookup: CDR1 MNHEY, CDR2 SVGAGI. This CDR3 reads CASSLVGSYEQYF. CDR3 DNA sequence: TGTGCCAGCAGTCTCGTCGGGAGCTACGAGCAGTACTTC.

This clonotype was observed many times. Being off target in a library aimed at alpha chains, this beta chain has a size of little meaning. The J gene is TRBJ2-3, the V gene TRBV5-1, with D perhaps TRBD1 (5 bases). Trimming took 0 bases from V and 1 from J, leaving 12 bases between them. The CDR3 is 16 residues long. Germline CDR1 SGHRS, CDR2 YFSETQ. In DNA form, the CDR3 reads TGCGCCAGCAGCTTGGTGGGGCAATCGGGCACAGATACGCAGTATTTT. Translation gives CASSLVGQSGTDTQYF.

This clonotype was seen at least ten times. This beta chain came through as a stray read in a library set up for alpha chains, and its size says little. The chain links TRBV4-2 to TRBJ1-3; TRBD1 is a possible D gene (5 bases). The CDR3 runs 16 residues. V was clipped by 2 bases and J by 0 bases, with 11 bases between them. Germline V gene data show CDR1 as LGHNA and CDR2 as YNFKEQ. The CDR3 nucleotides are TGTGCCAGCAGCCAACCGGGACTGAGCTCTGGAAACACCATATATTTT. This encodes CASSQPGLSSGNTIYF.

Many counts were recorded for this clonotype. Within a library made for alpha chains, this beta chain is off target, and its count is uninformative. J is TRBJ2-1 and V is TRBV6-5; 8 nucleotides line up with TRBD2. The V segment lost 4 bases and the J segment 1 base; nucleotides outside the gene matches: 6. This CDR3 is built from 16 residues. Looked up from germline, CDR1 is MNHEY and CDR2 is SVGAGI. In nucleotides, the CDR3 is TGTGCCAGCAGTTCCCTTAGCGGGATATCCTACAATGAGCAGTTCTTC. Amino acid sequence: CASSSLSGISYNEQFF.

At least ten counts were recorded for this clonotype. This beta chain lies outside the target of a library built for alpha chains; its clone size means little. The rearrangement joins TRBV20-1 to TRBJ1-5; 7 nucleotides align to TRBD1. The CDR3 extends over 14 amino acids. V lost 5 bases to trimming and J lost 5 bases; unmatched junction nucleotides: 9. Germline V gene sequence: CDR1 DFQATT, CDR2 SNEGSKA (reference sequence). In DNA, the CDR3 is TGCAGTGCTGGGAGGGACAGAGCAGATCAGCCCCAGCATTTT. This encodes CSAGRDRADQPQHF.

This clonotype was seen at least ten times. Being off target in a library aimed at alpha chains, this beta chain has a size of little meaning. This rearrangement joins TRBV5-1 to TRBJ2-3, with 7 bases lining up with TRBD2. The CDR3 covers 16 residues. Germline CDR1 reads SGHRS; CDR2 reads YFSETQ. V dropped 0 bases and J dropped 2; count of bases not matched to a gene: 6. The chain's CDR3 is CASSLVAGEFTDTQYF. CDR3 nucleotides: TGCGCCAGCAGCTTGGTGGCGGGAGAGTTCACAGATACGCAGTATTTT.

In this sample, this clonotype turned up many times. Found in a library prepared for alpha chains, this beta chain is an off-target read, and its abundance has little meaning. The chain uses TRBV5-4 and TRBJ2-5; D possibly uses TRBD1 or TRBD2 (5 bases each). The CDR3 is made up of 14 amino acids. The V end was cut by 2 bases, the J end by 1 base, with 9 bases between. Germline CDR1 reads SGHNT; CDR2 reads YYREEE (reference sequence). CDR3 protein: CASSFGTIQETQYF. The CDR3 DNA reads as TGTGCCAGCAGCTTCGGGACCATCCAAGAGACCCAGTACTTC.

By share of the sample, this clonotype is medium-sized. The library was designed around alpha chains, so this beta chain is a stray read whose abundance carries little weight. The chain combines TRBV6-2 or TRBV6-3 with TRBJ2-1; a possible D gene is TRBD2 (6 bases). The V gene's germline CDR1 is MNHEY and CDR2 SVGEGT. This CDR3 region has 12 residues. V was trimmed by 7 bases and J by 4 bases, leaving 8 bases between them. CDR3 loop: CASNRGYNEQFF. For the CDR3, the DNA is TGTGCCAGCAATCGGGGGTACAATGAGCAGTTCTTC.

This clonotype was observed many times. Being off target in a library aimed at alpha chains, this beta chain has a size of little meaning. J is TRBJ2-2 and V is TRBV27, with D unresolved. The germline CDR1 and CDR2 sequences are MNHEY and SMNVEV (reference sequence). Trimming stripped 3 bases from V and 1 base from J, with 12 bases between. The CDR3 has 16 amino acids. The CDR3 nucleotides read TGTGCCAGCAGTTTGGTTGGGTACGAGAACACCGGGGAGCTGTTTTTT. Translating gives CASSLVGYENTGELFF.

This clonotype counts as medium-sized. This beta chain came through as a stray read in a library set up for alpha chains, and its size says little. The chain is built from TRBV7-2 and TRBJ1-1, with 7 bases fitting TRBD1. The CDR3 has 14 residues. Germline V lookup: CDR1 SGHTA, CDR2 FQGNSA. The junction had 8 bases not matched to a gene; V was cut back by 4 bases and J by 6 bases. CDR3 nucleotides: TGTGCCAGCAGCTCAGCAGGACAGGTCTCTGAAGCTTTCTTT. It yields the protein CASSSAGQVSEAFF.

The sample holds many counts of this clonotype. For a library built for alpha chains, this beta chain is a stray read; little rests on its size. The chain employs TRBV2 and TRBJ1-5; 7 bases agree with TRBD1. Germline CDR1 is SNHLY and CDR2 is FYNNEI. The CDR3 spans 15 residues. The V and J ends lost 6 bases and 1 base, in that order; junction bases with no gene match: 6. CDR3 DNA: TGTGCCAGCAGAAGACAGGGTACAAGCAATCAGCCCCAGCATTTT. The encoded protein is CASRRQGTSNQPQHF. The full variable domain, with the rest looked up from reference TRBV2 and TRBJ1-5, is EPEVTQTPSHQVTQMGQEVILRCVPISNHLYFYWYRQILGQKVEFLVSFYNNEISEKSEIFDDQFSVERPDGSNFTLKIRSTKLEDSAMYFCASRRQGTSNQPQHFGDGTRLSIL.